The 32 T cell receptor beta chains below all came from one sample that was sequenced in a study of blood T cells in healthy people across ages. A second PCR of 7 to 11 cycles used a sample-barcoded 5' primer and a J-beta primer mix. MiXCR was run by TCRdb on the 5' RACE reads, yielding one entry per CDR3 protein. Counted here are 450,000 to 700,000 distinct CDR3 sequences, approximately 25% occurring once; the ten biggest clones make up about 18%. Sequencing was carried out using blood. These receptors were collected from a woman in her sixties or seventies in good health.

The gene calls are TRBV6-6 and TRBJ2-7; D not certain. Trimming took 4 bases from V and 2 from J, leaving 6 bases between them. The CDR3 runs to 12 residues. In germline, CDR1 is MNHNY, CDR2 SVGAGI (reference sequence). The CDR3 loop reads CASSLKAYEQYF. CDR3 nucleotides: TGTGCCAGCAGTTTGAAGGCCTACGAGCAGTACTTC.

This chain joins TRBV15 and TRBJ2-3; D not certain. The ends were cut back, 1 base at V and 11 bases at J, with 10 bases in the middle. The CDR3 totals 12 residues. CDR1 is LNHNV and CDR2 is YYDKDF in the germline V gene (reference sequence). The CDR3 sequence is CATSRGKEMQYF. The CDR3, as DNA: TGTGCCACCAGCAGAGGGAAGGAGATGCAGTATTTT.

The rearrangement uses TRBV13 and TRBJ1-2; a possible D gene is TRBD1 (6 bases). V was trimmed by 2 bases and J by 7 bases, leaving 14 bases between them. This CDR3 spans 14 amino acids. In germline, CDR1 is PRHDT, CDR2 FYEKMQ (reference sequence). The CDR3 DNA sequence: TGTGCCAGCAGCTTACGTCAGGGGTTCGTTGGCTACACCTTC. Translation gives CASSLRQGFVGYTF.

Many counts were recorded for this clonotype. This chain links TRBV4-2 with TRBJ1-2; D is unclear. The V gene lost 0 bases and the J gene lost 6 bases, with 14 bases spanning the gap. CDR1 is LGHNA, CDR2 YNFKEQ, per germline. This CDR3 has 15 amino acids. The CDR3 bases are TGTGCCAGCAGCCAAGAGTCCAGCCCGAGGGATGGCTACACCTTC. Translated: CASSQESSPRDGYTF.

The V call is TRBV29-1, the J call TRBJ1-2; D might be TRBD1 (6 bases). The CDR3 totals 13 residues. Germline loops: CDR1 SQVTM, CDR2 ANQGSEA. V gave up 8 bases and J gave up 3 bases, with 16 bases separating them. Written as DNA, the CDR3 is TGCAGCACCCACCTAGGGGGTGACTATGGCTACACCTTC. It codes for CSTHLGGDYGYTF. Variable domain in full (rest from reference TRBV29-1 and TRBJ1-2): SAVISQKPSRDICQRGTSLTIQCQVDSQVTMMFWYRQQPGQSLTLIATANQGSEATYESGFVIDKFPISRPNLTFSTLTVSNMSPEDSSIYLCSTHLGGDYGYTFGSGTRLTVV.

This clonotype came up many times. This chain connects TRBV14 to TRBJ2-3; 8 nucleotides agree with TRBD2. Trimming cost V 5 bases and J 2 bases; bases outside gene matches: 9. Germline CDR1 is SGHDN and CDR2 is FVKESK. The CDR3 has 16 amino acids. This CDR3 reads CASSIPTSAFTDTQYF. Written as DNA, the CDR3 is TGTGCCAGCAGCATACCGACTAGCGCCTTCACAGATACGCAGTATTTT.

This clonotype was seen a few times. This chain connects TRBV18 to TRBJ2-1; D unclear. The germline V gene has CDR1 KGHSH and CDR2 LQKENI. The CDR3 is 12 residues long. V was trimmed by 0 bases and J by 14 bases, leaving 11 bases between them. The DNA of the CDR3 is TGTGCCAGCTCACCACCGGGCCCCGGAAAGTTCTTC. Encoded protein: CASSPPGPGKFF.

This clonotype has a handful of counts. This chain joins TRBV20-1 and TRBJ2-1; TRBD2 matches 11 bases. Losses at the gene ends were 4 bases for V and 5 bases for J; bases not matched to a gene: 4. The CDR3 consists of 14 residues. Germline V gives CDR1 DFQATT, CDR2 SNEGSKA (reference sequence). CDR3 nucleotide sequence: TGCAGTGCTATTAGCGGGGGGGTCGACAATGAGCAGTTCTTC. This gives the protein CSAISGGVDNEQFF.

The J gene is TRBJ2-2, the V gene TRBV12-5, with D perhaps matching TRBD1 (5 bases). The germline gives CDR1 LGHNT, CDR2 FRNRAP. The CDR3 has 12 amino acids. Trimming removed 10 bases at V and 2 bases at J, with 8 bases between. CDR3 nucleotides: TGTGCTACCAGGGAAAACACCGGGGAGCTGTTTTTT. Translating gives CATRENTGELFF.

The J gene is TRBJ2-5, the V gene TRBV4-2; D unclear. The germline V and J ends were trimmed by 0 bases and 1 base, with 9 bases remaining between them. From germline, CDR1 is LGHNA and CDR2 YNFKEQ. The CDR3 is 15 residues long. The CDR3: CASSQELARQETQYF. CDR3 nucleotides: TGTGCCAGCAGCCAAGAACTGGCCCGCCAAGAGACCCAGTACTTC.

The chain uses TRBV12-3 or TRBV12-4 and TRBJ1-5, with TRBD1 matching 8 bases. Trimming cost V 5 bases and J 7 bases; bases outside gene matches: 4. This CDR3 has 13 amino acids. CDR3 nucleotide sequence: TGTGCCAGCAGTCCCAGGGGGCAGCAGCCCCAGCATTTT. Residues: CASSPRGQQPQHF.

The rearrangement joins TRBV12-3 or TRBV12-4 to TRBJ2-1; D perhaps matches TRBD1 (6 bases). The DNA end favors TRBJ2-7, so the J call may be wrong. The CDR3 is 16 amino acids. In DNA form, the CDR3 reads TGTGCCAGCAGCTTACCAACAGGGACCCCTTCCTACGAGCAGTACTTC. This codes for CASSLPTGTPSYEQYF.

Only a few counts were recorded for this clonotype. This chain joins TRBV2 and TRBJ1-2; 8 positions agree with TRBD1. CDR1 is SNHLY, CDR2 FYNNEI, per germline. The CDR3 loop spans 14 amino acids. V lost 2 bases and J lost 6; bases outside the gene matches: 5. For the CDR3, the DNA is TGTGCCAGCAGTGAACAGGGGGCAGGAAATGGCTACACCTTC. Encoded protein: CASSEQGAGNGYTF.

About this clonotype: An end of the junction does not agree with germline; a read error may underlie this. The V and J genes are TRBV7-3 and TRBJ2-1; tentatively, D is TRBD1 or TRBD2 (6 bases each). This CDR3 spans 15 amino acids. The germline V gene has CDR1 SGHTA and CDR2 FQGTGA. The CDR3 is CASSLIGGQAYEQFF. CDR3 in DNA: TGTGCCAGCAGCTTAATTGGGGGGCAGGCGTATGAACAGTTCTTC.

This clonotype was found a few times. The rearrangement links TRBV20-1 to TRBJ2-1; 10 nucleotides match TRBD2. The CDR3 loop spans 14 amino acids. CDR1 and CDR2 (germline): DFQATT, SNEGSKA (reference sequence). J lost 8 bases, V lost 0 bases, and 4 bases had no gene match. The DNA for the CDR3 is TGCAGTGCTAGAGAGTACACTAGCGGGGATGAGCAGTTCTTC. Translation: CSAREYTSGDEQFF.

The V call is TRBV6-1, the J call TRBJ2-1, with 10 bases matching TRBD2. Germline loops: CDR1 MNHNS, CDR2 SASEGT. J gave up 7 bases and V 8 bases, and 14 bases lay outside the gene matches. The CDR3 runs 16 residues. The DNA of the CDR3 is TGTGCCAGCTACAGCGGGAGGGGCGGGAGAGGGAATGAGCAGTTCTTC. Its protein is CASYSGRGGRGNEQFF.

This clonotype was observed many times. CDR3 protein: CSAADRRVYGYTF. The DNA of the CDR3 is TGCAGTGCAGCGGACAGAAGGGTCTATGGCTACACCTTC. This sequence joins TRBV20-1 and TRBJ1-2; a possible D gene is TRBD1 (6 bases). The CDR3 is 13 amino acids. V lost 6 bases and J lost 4, with 15 bases in between. In germline, CDR1 is DFQATT, CDR2 SNEGSKA (reference sequence).

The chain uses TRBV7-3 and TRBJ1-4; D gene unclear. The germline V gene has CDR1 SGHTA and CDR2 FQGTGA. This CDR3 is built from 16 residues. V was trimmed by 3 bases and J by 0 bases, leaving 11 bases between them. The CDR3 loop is CASSFGAVATNEKLFF. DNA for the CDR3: TGTGCCAGCAGCTTCGGAGCCGTTGCAACTAATGAAAAACTGTTTTTT.

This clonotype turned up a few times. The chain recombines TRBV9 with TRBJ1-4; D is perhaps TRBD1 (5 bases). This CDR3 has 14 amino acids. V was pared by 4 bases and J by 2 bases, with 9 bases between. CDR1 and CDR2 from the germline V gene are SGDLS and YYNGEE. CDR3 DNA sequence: TGTGCCAGCAGCCCCGACAGTACTAATGAAAAACTGTTTTTT. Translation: CASSPDSTNEKLFF.

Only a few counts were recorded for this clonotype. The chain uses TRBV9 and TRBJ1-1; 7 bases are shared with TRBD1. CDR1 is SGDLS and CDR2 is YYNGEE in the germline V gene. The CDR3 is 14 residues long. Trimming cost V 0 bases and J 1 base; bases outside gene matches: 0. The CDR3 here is CASSVGQGNTEAFF. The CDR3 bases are TGTGCCAGCAGCGTAGGACAGGGGAACACTGAAGCTTTCTTT. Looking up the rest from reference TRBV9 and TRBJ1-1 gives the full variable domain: DSGVTQTPKHLITATGQRVTLRCSPRSGDLSVYWYQQSLDQGLQFLIQYYNGEERAKGNILERFSAQQFPDLHSELNLSSLELGDSALYFCASSVGQGNTEAFFGQGTRLTVV.

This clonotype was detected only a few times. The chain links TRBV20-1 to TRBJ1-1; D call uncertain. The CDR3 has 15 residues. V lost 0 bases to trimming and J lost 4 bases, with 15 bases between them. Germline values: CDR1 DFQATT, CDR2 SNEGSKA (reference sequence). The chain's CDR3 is CSARENKGKGTEAFF. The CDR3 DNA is TGCAGTGCTAGAGAAAATAAGGGAAAAGGCACTGAAGCTTTCTTT.

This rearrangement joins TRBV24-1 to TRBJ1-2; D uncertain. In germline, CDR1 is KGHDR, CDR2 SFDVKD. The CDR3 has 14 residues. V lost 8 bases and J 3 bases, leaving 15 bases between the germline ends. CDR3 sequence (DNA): TGTGCCACCACTGGAGCGTACTTGGACTATGGCTACACCTTC. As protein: CATTGAYLDYGYTF.

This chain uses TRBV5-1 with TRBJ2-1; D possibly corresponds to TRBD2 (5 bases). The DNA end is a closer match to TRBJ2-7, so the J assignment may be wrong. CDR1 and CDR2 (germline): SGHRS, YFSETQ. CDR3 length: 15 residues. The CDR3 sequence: CASSFGPSGPYEQYF. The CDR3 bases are TGCGCCAGCAGCTTCGGCCCCAGCGGCCCCTACGAGCAGTACTTC.

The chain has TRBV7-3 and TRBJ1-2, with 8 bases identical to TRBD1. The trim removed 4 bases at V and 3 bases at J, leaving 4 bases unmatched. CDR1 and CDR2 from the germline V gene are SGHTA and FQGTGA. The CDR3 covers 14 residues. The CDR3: CASSSGGQDYGYTF. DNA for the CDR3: TGTGCCAGCAGCTCAGGGGGCCAAGACTATGGCTACACCTTC.

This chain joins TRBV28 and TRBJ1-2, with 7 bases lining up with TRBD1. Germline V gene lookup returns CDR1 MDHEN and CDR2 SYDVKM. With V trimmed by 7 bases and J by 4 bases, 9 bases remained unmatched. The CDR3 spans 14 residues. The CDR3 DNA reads TGTGCCAGCACCCTGAGGGGGCCAAGCTATGGCTACACCTTC. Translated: CASTLRGPSYGYTF.

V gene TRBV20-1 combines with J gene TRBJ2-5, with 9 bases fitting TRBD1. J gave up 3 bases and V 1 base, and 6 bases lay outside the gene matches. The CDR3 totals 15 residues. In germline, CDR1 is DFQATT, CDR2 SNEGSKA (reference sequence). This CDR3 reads CSARVRTGVKETQYF. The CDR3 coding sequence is TGCAGTGCTAGAGTCCGGACAGGGGTGAAAGAGACCCAGTACTTC.

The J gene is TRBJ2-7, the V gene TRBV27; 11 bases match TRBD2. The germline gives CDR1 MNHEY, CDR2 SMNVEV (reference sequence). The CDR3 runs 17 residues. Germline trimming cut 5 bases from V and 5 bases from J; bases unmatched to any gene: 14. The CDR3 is CASSPKKTSGDTHEQYF. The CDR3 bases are TGTGCCAGCAGTCCAAAGAAGACTAGCGGGGATACCCACGAGCAGTACTTC.

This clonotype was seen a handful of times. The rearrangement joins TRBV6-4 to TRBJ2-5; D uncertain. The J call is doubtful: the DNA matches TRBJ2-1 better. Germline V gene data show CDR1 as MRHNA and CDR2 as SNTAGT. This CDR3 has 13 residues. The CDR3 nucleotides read TGTGCCAGCAGTGACTCGGTCGTCAATGAGCAGTTCTTC. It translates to CASSDSVVNEQFF.

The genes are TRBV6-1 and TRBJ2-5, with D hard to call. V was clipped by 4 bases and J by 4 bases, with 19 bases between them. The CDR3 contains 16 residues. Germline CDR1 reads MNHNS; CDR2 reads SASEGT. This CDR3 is CASSVRSTPPVETQYF. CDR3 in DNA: TGTGCCAGCAGTGTGAGAAGTACCCCCCCAGTAGAGACCCAGTACTTC.

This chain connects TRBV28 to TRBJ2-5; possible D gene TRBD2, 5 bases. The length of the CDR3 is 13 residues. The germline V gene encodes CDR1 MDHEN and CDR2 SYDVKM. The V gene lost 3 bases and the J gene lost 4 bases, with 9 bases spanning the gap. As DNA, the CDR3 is TGTGCCAGCAGTTTCGGGGAAACAGAGACCCAGTACTTC. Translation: CASSFGETETQYF.

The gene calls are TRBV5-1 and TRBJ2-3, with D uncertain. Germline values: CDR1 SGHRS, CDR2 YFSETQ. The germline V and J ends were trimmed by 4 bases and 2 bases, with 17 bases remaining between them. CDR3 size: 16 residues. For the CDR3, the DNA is TGCGCCAGCAGCGCTGGGATCAACCCGAACACAGATACGCAGTATTTT. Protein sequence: CASSAGINPNTDTQYF.

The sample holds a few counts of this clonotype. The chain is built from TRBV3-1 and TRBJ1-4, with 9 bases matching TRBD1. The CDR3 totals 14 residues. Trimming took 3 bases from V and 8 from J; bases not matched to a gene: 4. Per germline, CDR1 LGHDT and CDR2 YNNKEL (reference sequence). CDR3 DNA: TGTGCCAGCAGCCACGGACAGGGGAGGGAAAAACTGTTTTTT. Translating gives CASSHGQGREKLFF.